This T cell receptor beta chain is drawn from a study of Tregs in tolerant kidney transplant recipients (dated by TCRdb to about 2019). Regarding the research as a whole: The study used TCRbeta sequencing to identify donor-specific regulatory T cells before combined kidney and bone marrow transplantation, then tracked those cells after transplant. Several methods of expanding Tregs specific for an allogeneic donor were compared by TCRbeta repertoire sequencing in a few healthy controls.

CDR1 SGHVS and CDR2 FNYEAQ are derived from the germline V gene. Taken from cysteine to phenylalanine, the CDR3 has 13 residues. Only CDR3 DNA remains: 39 bases, in frame from the first base. Trimming at the junction amounts to 4 bases on V and 7 bases on J, and the germline ends lie 10 bases apart. The research as a whole found: Because the study included only a small number of patients, the results must be confirmed in larger populations and under other immunosuppression protocols. Biological reproducibility was not examined directly, but technical replication error appeared to be minimal. Expanding Tregs with activated donor B cells appeared to identify the most biologically relevant and donor-specific TCRbeta repertoire.

Unstimulated Tregs (CD4+CD25+CD127-), CD4+ non-Tregs (CD4+CD25-), CD4 and CD8 cells were FACS-sorted from thawed PBMCs. Blood from healthy controls was obtained either as purchased buffy coats or from healthy volunteers. Healthy control blood was processed to PBMCs by Ficoll density gradient and cryopreserved, and patient PBMCs were collected before and after transplant. Of note for this clone: The target of this receptor is not known. No base quality values were provided; no much bigger clone lies one nucleotide off.

For TCRbeta CDR3 sequencing, genomic DNA from the sorted cells was extracted using the QIAGEN DNeasy Blood and Tissue Kit. High-throughput TCRbeta CDR3 sequencing was carried out commercially through immunoSEQ, with PCR amplification with bias correction and internal controls included. Regarding the original processing steps: Unique productive TCRbeta sequences were defined by CDR3 nucleotide sequence when primers matched and otherwise by CDR3 amino acid sequence together with Vbeta and Jbeta genes. As a correction for sorting error, sequences shared between sorted populations at a frequency ratio of 2:1 or less were discarded, and the remaining shared sequences were assigned to the higher population. A sequence counted as donor-reactive if, in CFSE-low cells, the sequence had a frequency of at least 0.01% and was expanded at least 5-fold compared with unstimulated cells. Jensen-Shannon divergence calculated on the top 100 TCRbeta sequences ranked by frequency was used to measure repertoire divergence. When a sample had multiple sequencing runs, each run was corrected for sorting error separately and the runs were then pooled. This is the immuneACCESS table as TCRdb keeps it, with only in-frame sequences that have V and J called. A part of the clones is gone; compared with another copy, unresolved V genes explain less than half, and the rest is unexplained. The DNA gave D and trimming, while V, J and clone size come from that table. The sample records roughly 250,000 clones, around 82% of which are singletons. Around 0.61% of the sample rests with the top ten.

This receptor was obtained from a human donor in good health. The receptor chain draws on TRBV7-6 and TRBJ2-2; TRBD1 might be the D gene, on 5 matching bases. The sequenced material came from CD4+ T cells from blood. The CDR3 here reads CASSSRVNGELFF. In nucleotides, the sequence is TGTGCCAGCAGCTCCAGGGTTAACGGGGAGCTGTTTTTT. This CDR3, with the reference TRBV7-6 and TRBJ2-2 proteins standing in past its ends, gives the full variable domain GAGVSQSPRYKVTKRGQDVALRCDPISGHVSLYWYRQALGQGPEFLTYFNYEAQQDKSGLPNDRFSAERPEGSISTLTIQRTEQRDSAMYRCASSSRVNGELFFGEGSRLTVL.